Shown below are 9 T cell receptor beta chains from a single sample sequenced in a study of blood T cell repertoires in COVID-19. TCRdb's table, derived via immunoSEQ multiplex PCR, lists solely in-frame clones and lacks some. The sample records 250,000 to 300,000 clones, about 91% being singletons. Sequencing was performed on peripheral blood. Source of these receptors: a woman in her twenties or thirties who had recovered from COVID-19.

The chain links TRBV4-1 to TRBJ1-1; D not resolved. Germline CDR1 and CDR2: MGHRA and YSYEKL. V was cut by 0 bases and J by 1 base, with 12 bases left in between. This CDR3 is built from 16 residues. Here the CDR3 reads CASSQDTWAANTEAFF. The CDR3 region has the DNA TGCGCCAGCAGCCAAGATACTTGGGCAGCGAACACTGAAGCTTTCTTT.

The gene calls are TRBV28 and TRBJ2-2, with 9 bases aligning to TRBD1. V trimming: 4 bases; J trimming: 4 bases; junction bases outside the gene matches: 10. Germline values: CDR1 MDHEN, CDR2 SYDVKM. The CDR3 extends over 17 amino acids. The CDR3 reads CASSWDRASGSTGELFF. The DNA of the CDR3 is TGTGCCAGCAGTTGGGACAGGGCTAGCGGATCCACCGGGGAGCTGTTTTTT.

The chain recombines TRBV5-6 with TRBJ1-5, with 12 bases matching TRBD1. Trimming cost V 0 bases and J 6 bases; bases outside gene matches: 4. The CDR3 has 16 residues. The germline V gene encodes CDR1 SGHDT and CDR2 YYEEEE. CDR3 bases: TGTGCCAGCAGCTTGGGCGGGACAGGGGGCCCTCAGCCCCAGCATTTT. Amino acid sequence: CASSLGGTGGPQPQHF. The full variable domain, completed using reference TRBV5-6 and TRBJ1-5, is DAGVTQSPTHLIKTRGQQVTLRCSPKSGHDTVSWYQQALGQGPQFIFQYYEEEERQRGNFPDRFSGHQFPNYSSELNVNALLLGDSALYLCASSLGGTGGPQPQHFGDGTRLSIL.

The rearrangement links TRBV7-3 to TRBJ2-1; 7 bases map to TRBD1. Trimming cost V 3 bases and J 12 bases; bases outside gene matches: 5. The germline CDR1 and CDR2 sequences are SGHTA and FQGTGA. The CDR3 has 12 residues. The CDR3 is CASSFPRGPQFF. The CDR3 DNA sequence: TGTGCCAGCAGCTTTCCGAGGGGGCCGCAGTTCTTC.

The CDR3 here is CASSTPSSSYNEQFF. In DNA, the CDR3 is TGCGCCAGCAGTACTCCCTCTAGCTCCTACAATGAGCAGTTCTTC. V usage is TRBV4-1 and J usage is TRBJ2-1; unclear D gene. CDR1 MGHRA and CDR2 YSYEKL come from the germline V gene. This CDR3 region has 15 residues. V lost 6 bases to trimming and J lost 0 bases, with 12 bases between them.

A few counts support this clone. This CDR3 reads CASRTGTGVTDTQYF. For the CDR3, the DNA is TGTGCCAGCAGAACCGGGACAGGGGTGACAGATACGCAGTATTTT. This chain joins TRBV28 and TRBJ2-3; 10 positions agree with TRBD1. V lost 6 bases and J lost 3; bases outside the gene matches: 6. The CDR3 has 15 amino acids. Germline CDR1 is MDHEN and CDR2 is SYDVKM.

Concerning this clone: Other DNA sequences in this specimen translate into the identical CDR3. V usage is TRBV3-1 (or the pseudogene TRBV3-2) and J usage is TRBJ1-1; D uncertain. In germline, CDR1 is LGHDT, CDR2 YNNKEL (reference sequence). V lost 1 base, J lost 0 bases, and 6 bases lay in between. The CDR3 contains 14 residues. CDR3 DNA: TGTGCCAGCAGCCAAGGTTCAGTGAACACTGAAGCTTTCTTT. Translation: CASSQGSVNTEAFF.

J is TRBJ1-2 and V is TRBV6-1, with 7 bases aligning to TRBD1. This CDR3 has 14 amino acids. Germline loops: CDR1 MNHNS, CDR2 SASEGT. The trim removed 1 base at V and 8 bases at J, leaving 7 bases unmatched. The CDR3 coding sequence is TGTGCCAGCAGTGAAGGGGGGACAGTTAAAGGCTACACCTTC. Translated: CASSEGGTVKGYTF.

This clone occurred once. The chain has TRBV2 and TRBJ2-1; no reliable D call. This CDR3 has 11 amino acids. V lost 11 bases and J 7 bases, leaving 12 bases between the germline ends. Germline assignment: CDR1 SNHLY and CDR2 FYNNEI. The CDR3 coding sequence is TGTGCCCTCGACTTGGAAAATGAGCAGTTCTTC. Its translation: CALDLENEQFF.